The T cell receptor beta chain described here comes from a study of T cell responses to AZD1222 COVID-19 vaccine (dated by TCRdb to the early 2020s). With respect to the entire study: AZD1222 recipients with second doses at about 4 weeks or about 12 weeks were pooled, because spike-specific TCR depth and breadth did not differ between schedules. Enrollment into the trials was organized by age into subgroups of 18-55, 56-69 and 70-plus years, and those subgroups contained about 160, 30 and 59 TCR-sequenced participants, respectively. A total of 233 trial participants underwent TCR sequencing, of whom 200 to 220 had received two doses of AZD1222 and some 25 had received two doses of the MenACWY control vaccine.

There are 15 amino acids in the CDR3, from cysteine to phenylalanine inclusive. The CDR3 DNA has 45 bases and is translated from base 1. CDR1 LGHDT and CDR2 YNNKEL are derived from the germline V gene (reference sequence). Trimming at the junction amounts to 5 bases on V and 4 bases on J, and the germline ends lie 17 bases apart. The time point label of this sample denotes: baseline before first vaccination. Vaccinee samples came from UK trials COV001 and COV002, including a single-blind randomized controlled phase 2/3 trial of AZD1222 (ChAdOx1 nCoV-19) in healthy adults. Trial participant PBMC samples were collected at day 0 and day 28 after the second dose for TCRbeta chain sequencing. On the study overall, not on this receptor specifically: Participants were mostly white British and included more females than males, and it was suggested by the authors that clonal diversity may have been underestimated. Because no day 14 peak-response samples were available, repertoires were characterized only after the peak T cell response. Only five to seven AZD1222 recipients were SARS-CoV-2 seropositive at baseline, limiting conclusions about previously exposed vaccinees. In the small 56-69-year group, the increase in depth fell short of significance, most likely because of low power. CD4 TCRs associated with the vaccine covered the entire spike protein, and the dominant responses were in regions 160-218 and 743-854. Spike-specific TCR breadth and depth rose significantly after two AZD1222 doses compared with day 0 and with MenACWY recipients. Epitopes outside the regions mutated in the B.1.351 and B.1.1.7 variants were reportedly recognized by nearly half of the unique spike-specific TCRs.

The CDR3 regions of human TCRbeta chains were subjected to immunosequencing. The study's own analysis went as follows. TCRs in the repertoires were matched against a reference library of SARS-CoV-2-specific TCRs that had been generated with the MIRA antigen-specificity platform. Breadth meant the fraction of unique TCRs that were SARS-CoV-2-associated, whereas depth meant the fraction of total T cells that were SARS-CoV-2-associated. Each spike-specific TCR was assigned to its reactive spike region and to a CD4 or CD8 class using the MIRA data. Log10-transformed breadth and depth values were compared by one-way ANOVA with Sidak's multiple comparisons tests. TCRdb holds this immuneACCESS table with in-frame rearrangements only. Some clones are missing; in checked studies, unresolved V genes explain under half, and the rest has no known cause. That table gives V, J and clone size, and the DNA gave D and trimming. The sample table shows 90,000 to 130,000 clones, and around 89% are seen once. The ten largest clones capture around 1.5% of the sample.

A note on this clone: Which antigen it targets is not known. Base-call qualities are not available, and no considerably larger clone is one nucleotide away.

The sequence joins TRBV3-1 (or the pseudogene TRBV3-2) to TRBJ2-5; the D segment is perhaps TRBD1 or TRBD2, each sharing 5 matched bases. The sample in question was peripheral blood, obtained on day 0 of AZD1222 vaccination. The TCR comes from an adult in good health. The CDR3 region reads CASSSLRGKRETQYF. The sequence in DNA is TGTGCCAGCAGCTCCCTCCGGGGCAAAAGAGAGACCCAGTACTTC.